One sample yielded the 12 T cell receptor beta chains listed below, sequenced in a study of T cell repertoires in cytomegalovirus infection. TCRdb recomputed calls from the reads with MiXCR, one row per CDR3 protein. This table holds 250,000 to 300,000 distinct CDR3 sequences, about 25% found once. The specimen sequenced was PBMCs. The receptors come from a human donor in good health (CMV status not recorded). Some clones in this sample may be carry-over from other donors' samples.

This chain connects TRBV5-1 to TRBJ2-1; 8 nucleotides agree with TRBD2. Germline CDR1 is SGHRS and CDR2 is YFSETQ. The CDR3 runs to 14 residues. The junction had 8 bases not matched to a gene; V was cut back by 5 bases and J by 7 bases. The DNA of the CDR3 is TGCGCCAGCAGTCGGACCAGCGGGGGAAATGAGCAGTTCTTC. It translates to CASSRTSGGNEQFF.

Ten or more counts support this clonotype. The chain links TRBV7-2 to TRBJ1-4, with D uncertain. CDR3 length equals 14 residues. CDR1 is SGHTA and CDR2 is FQGNSA in the germline V gene. The V end lost 3 bases, the J end lost 4 bases, and 9 bases lay between the germline ends. The CDR3 sequence is CASSLSPYNEKLFF. As DNA, the CDR3 is TGTGCCAGCAGCTTGTCTCCTTATAATGAAAAACTGTTTTTT.

The sample holds many counts of this clonotype. The J gene is TRBJ1-1, the V gene TRBV7-8, with no clear D. From germline, CDR1 is SGHVS and CDR2 FQNEAQ. V was trimmed by 1 base and J by 4 bases, leaving 13 bases between them. This CDR3 spans 15 amino acids. The CDR3 spells CASSLVREAVTEAFF. CDR3 DNA sequence: TGTGCCAGCAGCTTAGTTCGGGAAGCGGTCACTGAAGCTTTCTTT.

This clonotype was observed once. The rearrangement uses TRBV19 and TRBJ1-5, with D possibly being TRBD1 (5 bases). The CDR3 sequence is 15 residues long. Germline V gene lookup returns CDR1 LNHDA and CDR2 SQIVND (reference sequence). V lost 9 bases to trimming and J lost 4 bases, with 19 bases between them. DNA for the CDR3: TGTGCCAGCTCTGACGGGGCCCGAAGGAATCAGCCCCAGCATTTT. Translating gives CASSDGARRNQPQHF.

V gene TRBV11-2 combines with J gene TRBJ2-7, with TRBD2 identical over 12 bases. Unmatched junction bases numbered 8, after V lost 5 bases and J lost 3 bases. The CDR3 runs to 16 residues. Germline CDR1 is SGHAT and CDR2 is FQNNGV. The CDR3 nucleotides read TGTGCCAGCAGCCGCTTGACTAGCGGGAGAATCTACGAGCAGTACTTC. This encodes CASSRLTSGRIYEQYF.

This clonotype has at least ten counts. The V gene is TRBV24-1, the J gene TRBJ2-1, with 8 bases fitting TRBD2. The ends lost 0 bases at V and 7 bases at J; junction bases unmatched: 7. This CDR3 region has 16 residues. Per germline, CDR1 KGHDR and CDR2 SFDVKD. The CDR3 region has the DNA TGTGCCACCAGTGATTTGAAGCGGGAGAAGAAGAATGAGCAGTTCTTC. Encoded protein: CATSDLKREKKNEQFF.

The V and J genes are TRBV28 and TRBJ1-3; possible D gene TRBD1, 6 bases. V dropped 6 bases and J dropped 0 bases, with 15 bases sitting between them. The CDR3 is 16 residues long. Germline-derived CDR1 and CDR2 are MDHEN and SYDVKM. CDR3 sequence reads: CASRRGTESSGNTIYF. As DNA, the CDR3 is TGTGCCAGCAGGAGGGGGACGGAGAGCTCTGGAAACACCATATATTTT.

The chain combines TRBV20-1 with TRBJ1-2; 7 bases agree with TRBD1. Per the germline V gene, CDR1 is DFQATT and CDR2 is SNEGSKA (reference sequence). CDR3 length equals 13 residues. The junction had 6 bases not matched to a gene; V was cut back by 6 bases and J by 2 bases. The CDR3 DNA reads TGCAGTGCCAAGGAGGGGGCCAACTATGGCTACACCTTC. Translated: CSAKEGANYGYTF.

This clonotype was recorded at least ten times. The chain carries TRBV7-2 and TRBJ1-1; maybe TRBD1 (5 bases). V was clipped by 2 bases and J by 3 bases, with 13 bases between them. CDR1 and CDR2 (germline): SGHTA, FQGNSA. The CDR3 extends over 15 amino acids. CDR3 in amino acids: CASSLRAGTDTEAFF. The CDR3 DNA is TGTGCCAGCAGCTTAAGGGCCGGGACCGACACTGAAGCTTTCTTT.

The chain recombines TRBV7-9 with TRBJ2-3; D is ambiguous. This CDR3 is 14 amino acids long. Germline V gene lookup returns CDR1 SEHNR and CDR2 FQNEAQ (reference sequence). The ends were cut back, 5 bases at V and 6 bases at J, with 15 bases in the middle. This CDR3 is CASSPAPQPDTQYF. As DNA, the CDR3 is TGTGCCAGCAGCCCCGCCCCGCAGCCGGATACGCAGTATTTT. Complete variable domain (other parts from reference TRBV7-9 and TRBJ2-3): DTGVSQNPRHKITKRGQNVTFRCDPISEHNRLYWYRQTLGQGPEFLTYFQNEAQLEKSRLLSDRFSAERPKGSFSTLEIQRTEQGDSAMYLCASSPAPQPDTQYFGPGTRLTVL.

This clonotype showed up many times. The chain is built from TRBV12-3 or TRBV12-4 and TRBJ1-2; D remains ambiguous. This CDR3 spans 14 amino acids. The ends were cut back, 3 bases at V and 6 bases at J, with 14 bases in the middle. CDR3 bases: TGTGCCAGCAGTTTGGCCGTGGGTCGAGATGGCTACACCTTC. It is translated as CASSLAVGRDGYTF.

The J gene is TRBJ2-7, the V gene TRBV5-1; D is undetermined. The CDR3 extends over 13 amino acids. Germline lookup yields CDR1 SGHRS and CDR2 YFSETQ. V was cut by 4 bases and J by 3 bases, with 11 bases left in between. CDR3 coding DNA: TGCGCCAGCAGCGACCTAAGCTACTACGAGCAGTACTTC. It is translated as CASSDLSYYEQYF.